These T cell receptor beta chains were read from a single sample in a study of response to subunit inactivated influenza vaccine. In TCRdb, the RT-PCR reads were re-called with MiXCR into one record per CDR3 protein. The sample contains 500,000 to 600,000 distinct CDR3 sequences, around 15% of which appear only once. Sequencing was performed on PBMCs from blood, taken approximately 13 days after vaccination. The source is a man aged 50 or older who received an inactivated influenza vaccine. Both conserved end residues are part of each CDR3. Each record gives: V gene, J gene, D gene, CDR3 protein. A D gene is named only where the DNA matches it firmly.

>TRBV9|TRBJ2-2|.
CASSQGGVKTGELFF
>TRBV13|TRBJ1-1|.
CASSPEGGGNTEAFF
>TRBV3-1|TRBJ2-7|TRBD1
CASSQDLRQGRQYF
>TRBV7-9|TRBJ1-2|.
CASSFDRNDGYTF
>TRBV29-1|TRBJ2-3|.
CSVRRHGRTDTQYF
>TRBV2|TRBJ2-3|.
CASSPWRDTQYF
>TRBV20-1|TRBJ2-1|TRBD2
CSARAPLLAGGYNEQFF
>TRBV5-1|TRBJ2-1|.
CASSLAGETFNEQFF
>TRBV6-1|TRBJ2-1|.
CASSHRESNEQFF
>TRBV5-1|TRBJ1-2|TRBD1
CASDKTGNYGYTF
>TRBV2|TRBJ2-3|TRBD2
CASLRGEGTDTQYF
>TRBV9|TRBJ2-2|.
CASSVGLAPANTGELFF
>TRBV5-6|TRBJ2-5|.
CASARSMEETQYF
>TRBV11-1|TRBJ1-3|TRBD1
CASSLLTRTGNSGNTIYF
>TRBV7-2|TRBJ2-5|TRBD2
CASSPGLAGVQETQYF
>TRBV29-1|TRBJ2-7|TRBD1
CSVGDRDSYEQYF
>TRBV5-6|TRBJ2-3|.
CASSPSGLRISTDTQYF
>TRBV5-1|TRBJ2-7|.
CASSIGVGGPYEQYF
>TRBV14|TRBJ1-6|.
CASSQVTGYDSPLHF
>TRBV5-5|TRBJ2-1|.
CASSLEVSSSYNEQFF
>TRBV29-1|TRBJ2-7|TRBD1
CSVVWATGSSYEQYF